A selection of T cell receptor beta chains follows, all from one sample in a study of blood T cell repertoires in COVID-19. The method was immunoSEQ multiplex PCR; TCRdb's version includes in-frame clones alone and lacks a portion of them. The table records about 200,000 clones, roughly nine tenths of them present only once. The sample was PBMCs or T cells enriched from blood (not recorded which). Source of these receptors: a woman aged 40 to 55 with acute COVID-19. Each CDR3 is given with its conserved first and last residue. The order of the fields is J gene, V gene, clone size, D gene, CDR3 DNA, CDR3 protein. D genes are given only for firm matches. Size tells how often a clone was seen (once, few, many) or the class of an expanded clone, and some rows leave it out.

>TRBJ2-3|TRBV5-4|-|-
TGTGCCAGCAGTTTCAGCGCGGGGTATACAGATACGCAGTATTTT
CASSFSAGYTDTQYF
>TRBJ2-7|TRBV4-1|-|TRBD1
TGCGCCAGCAGCCAGGAACAGGGGTCAGACGAGCAGTACTTC
CASSQEQGSDEQYF
>TRBJ2-7|TRBV2|-|-
TGTGCCAGCAGTGACCCTTCATTATCGGGCTACGAGCAGTACTTC
CASSDPSLSGYEQYF
>TRBJ2-5|TRBV7-9|once|TRBD2
TGTGCCAGCAGTCGACTAGCGGGAGAAGGGAGAAAAGAGACCCAGTACTTC
CASSRLAGEGRKETQYF
>TRBJ1-2|TRBV6-5|-|TRBD1
TGTGCCAGCACTCTGGACAGGGGAGGTGTTGGTGGCTACACCTTC
CASTLDRGGVGGYTF
>TRBJ1-2|TRBV5-6|-|-
TGTGCCAGCAGCTTGGTGACAGAGTATGGCTACACCTTC
CASSLVTEYGYTF
>TRBJ1-4|TRBV29-1|once|-
TGCAGCGTTGAAGAAAGGCGGGGAAAACTGTTTTTT
CSVEERRGKLFF
>TRBJ2-7|TRBV5-1|-|TRBD1
TGCGCCAGCAGCTCGCAAAGGACAGGGCCCGGGGACGAGCAGTACTTC
CASSSQRTGPGDEQYF
>TRBJ1-6|TRBV7-8|once|-
TGTGCCAGCAGCCCACGGACAGCCTATAATTCACCCCTCCACTTT
CASSPRTAYNSPLHF
>TRBJ1-3|TRBV6-4|-|-
TGTGCCAGTCCCAGAGGGGAGGTAGGGTGTAGATCTGGAAACACCATATATTTT
CASPRGEVGCRSGNTIYF
>TRBJ2-1|TRBV6-5|-|-
TGTGCCAGCAGTCAGCCCCTCAGGAACAATGAGCAGTTCTTC
CASSQPLRNNEQFF
>TRBJ2-7|TRBV21-1|-|-
TGTGCCAGCAGCAACGCCTACCTAGCGGGGGGGGAGTGGTCCTACGAGCAGTACTTC
CASSNAYLAGGEWSYEQYF
>TRBJ2-5|TRBV19|-|TRBD1
TGTGCCAGCAAAAAAGACAGGGTTGGAGAGACCCAGTACTTC
CASKKDRVGETQYF
>TRBJ2-7|TRBV2|once|TRBD1
TGTGCCAGCAGTGAATTTGGGACAGGCTCCTACGAGCAGTACTTC
CASSEFGTGSYEQYF
>TRBJ1-4|TRBV7-2|-|TRBD1
TGTGCCAGCAGCTTAGACAGGGGGCATCCTAATGAAAAACTGTTTTTT
CASSLDRGHPNEKLFF
>TRBJ2-2|TRBV11-2|-|-
TGTGCCAGCAGCTTAAACCTCGGGACTCTGAACACCGGGGAGCTGTTTTTT
CASSLNLGTLNTGELFF
>TRBJ1-4|TRBV4-3|-|TRBD1
TGCGCCAGCAGCCATCGACAGGGGGACGAAAAACTGTTTTTT
CASSHRQGDEKLFF
>TRBJ2-3|TRBV12-3/TRBV12-4|-|-
TGTGCCAGCAGCCCCTACACAGATACGCAGTATTTT
CASSPYTDTQYF
>TRBJ2-3|TRBV19|once|TRBD2
TGTGCCAGTAGTCCCCGCCCGACTAGCCCCACAGATACGCAGTATTTT
CASSPRPTSPTDTQYF
>TRBJ1-2|TRBV9|-|-
TGTGCCAGCAGCGTAGGGGCAGAAGCTAACTATGGCTACACCTTC
CASSVGAEANYGYTF
>TRBJ2-5|TRBV3-1/TRBV3-2|-|-
TGTGCCAGCAGCCAATTCGGGGAGACCCAGTACTTC
CASSQFGETQYF
>TRBJ1-2|TRBV5-4|-|-
TGTGCCAGCAGCCCTAGTTTGGGGAGCTATGGCTACACCTTC
CASSPSLGSYGYTF
>TRBJ2-1|TRBV6-2/TRBV6-3|-|-
TGTGCCAGCAGCCGTACGGGTGAGCAGTTCTTC
CASSRTGEQFF
>TRBJ2-7|TRBV18|-|-
TGTGCCAGCTCGCGTACGGGGAGCTACGAGCAGTACTTC
CASSRTGSYEQYF
>TRBJ1-5|TRBV6-5|-|TRBD1
TGTGCCAGCAGACCCGACAGGGACAATCAGCCCCAGCATTTT
CASRPDRDNQPQHF
>TRBJ1-1|TRBV11-2|-|-
TGTGCCAGCAGCTCCTACCCAGGATGGCAGGGAAACACTGAAGCTTTCTTT
CASSSYPGWQGNTEAFF
>TRBJ1-4|TRBV18|-|-
TGTGCCAGCTCACAGGGAGTTAATGAAAAACTGTTTTTT
CASSQGVNEKLFF
>TRBJ1-4|TRBV5-8|-|TRBD1
TGTGCCAGCAACGACCCAGGGGGCGCCTATGAAAAACTGTTTTTT
CASNDPGGAYEKLFF
>TRBJ2-7|TRBV10-1|-|-
TGCGCCAGCAGCCGGAAGTGTGACTTCTACGAGCAGTACTTC
CASSRKCDFYEQYF
>TRBJ2-1|TRBV30|-|TRBD2
TGTGCCTGGAGTTTAGCGGGAGGGCCCCACAATGAGCAGTTCTTC
CAWSLAGGPHNEQFF
>TRBJ2-5|TRBV19|-|-
TGTGCCAGTGGGCGGGCCCTACAAGAGACCCAGTACTTC
CASGRALQETQYF
>TRBJ2-7|TRBV5-4|-|-
TGTGCCAGCAGCTTGGAACCAGACTCCTACGAGCAGTACTTC
CASSLEPDSYEQYF
>TRBJ2-7|TRBV6-2/TRBV6-3|-|TRBD2
TGTGCCAGCAGTTACTCGATACTAGCGGGGGACTACGAGCAGTACTTC
CASSYSILAGDYEQYF
>TRBJ1-5|TRBV4-1|-|TRBD1
TGCGCCAGCAGGGAAACAGGGGGCCGGGGCAATCAGCCCCAGCATTTT
CASRETGGRGNQPQHF
>TRBJ2-6|TRBV11-2|few|TRBD1
TGTGCCAGCAGCTTAGTAGCCAGGGGGTATGGGGCCAACGTCCTGACTTTC
CASSLVARGYGANVLTF
>TRBJ2-7|TRBV11-2|few|-
TGTGCCAGCAGCTTATTAAGCGGGGACAACTCCTACGAGCAGTACTTC
CASSLLSGDNSYEQYF
>TRBJ2-5|TRBV5-5|-|TRBD1
TGTGCCAGCAGCCACGGGACAGTCCAAGAGACCCAGTACTTC
CASSHGTVQETQYF
>TRBJ1-1|TRBV27|-|TRBD1
TGTGCCAGCAGTCTGCGGACAGGGGACACTGAAGCTTTCTTT
CASSLRTGDTEAFF
>TRBJ2-3|TRBV2|once|-
TGTGCCAGCAGTCCTAACGGACTTCCGTCTAGCACAGATACGCAGTATTTT
CASSPNGLPSSTDTQYF
>TRBJ2-3|TRBV3-1/TRBV3-2|-|-
TGTGCCAGCAGCCAAGCTGGGCTCACAGATACGCAGTATTTT
CASSQAGLTDTQYF
>TRBJ2-1|TRBV29-1|few|-
TGCAGCGTTGAGGCGGACTCCTACAATGAGCAGTTCTTC
CSVEADSYNEQFF
>TRBJ1-2|TRBV6-1|few|-
TGTGCCAGCAGTGACAGGTCCTATGGCTACACCTTC
CASSDRSYGYTF
>TRBJ2-3|TRBV18|-|-
TGTGCCAGCTCCCGAGGCTCAGATACGCAGTATTTT
CASSRGSDTQYF
>TRBJ2-1|TRBV5-1|-|-
TGCGCCAGCAGCTCGGACAGCACTAGCTCCTACAATGAGCAGTTCTTC
CASSSDSTSSYNEQFF
>TRBJ2-2|TRBV7-9|-|TRBD1
TGTGCCAGCAGCCCCCTGACAGGGGGGGGTACCGGGGAGCTGTTTTTT
CASSPLTGGGTGELFF
>TRBJ2-7|TRBV14|-|TRBD2
TGTGCCAGCAGCCAACCCGGACTAGCGGGGGTCGGTGAGCAGTACTTC
CASSQPGLAGVGEQYF
>TRBJ2-3|TRBV29-1|-|-
TGCAGCGTTGACCACCCATCTAGTTTTACGGATACGCAGTATTTT
CSVDHPSSFTDTQYF
>TRBJ2-7|TRBV27|-|-
TGTGCCAGCAGTATACGACAGGCCTACGAGCAGTACTTC
CASSIRQAYEQYF
>TRBJ2-4|TRBV25-1|-|-
TGTGCCAGCAGGGACTGGGGGGATGAGGCCATTCAGTACTTC
CASRDWGDEAIQYF